The clone carrying this TCR beta chain was detected only once. Its specificity is unknown. The germline gene is not matched at one end of the junction; a read error may be the cause. Treg sorting used a CD4+CD25+CD127-/low gate. This CDR3 is built from 12 residues. Full-length variable regions came from constant-region reverse primers plus semi-nested Nested Universal Primer A PCR. TCRdb called the 5' RACE reads again in MiXCR, with one record for every CDR3 protein. This sample has approximately 50,000 distinct CDR3 sequences, with around 24% found just once. Study-level findings and limits: Tumor memory CD4+ T cell TCR gene usage was found to cluster with blood and lymph node memory CD4+ cells and with lymph node naive CD4+ cells. Greatest tumor Treg TCR overlap was with tumor naive CD4+ cells.

V usage is TRBV12-3 or TRBV12-4 and J usage is TRBJ2-1, with 7 bases fitting TRBD2. This receptor was identified in a female donor with breast cancer. Sequencing was carried out using tumor-infiltrating Tregs sorted from the breast tumor. CDR3 loop: CASSPGLVDSLF. CDR3 sequence (DNA): TGTGCCAGCAGTCCCGGACTAGTTGATAGCCTCTTC.